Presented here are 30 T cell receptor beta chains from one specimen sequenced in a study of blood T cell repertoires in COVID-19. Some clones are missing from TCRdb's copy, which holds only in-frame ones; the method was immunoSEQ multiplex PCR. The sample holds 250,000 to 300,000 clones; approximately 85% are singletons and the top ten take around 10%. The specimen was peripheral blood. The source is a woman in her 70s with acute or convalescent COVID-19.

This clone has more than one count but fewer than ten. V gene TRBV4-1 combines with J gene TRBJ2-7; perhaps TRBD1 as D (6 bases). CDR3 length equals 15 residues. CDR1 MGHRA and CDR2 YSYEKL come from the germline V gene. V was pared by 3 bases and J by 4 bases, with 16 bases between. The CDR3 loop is CASSHGPGEGYEQYF. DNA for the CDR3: TGCGCCAGCAGCCACGGCCCAGGGGAAGGGTACGAGCAGTACTTC.

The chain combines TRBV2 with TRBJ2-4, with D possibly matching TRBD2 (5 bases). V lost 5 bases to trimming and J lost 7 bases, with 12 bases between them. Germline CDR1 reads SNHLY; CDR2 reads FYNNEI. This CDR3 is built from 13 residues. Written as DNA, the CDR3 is TGTGCCAGCAGTCTGGACTCAAAGAACATTCAGTACTTC. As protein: CASSLDSKNIQYF.

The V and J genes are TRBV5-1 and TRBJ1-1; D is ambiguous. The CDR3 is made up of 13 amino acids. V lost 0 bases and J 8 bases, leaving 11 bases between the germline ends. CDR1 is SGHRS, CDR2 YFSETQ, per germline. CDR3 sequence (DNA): TGCGCCAGCAGCTTGGCCGGAGGAGACGAAGCTTTCTTT. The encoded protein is CASSLAGGDEAFF.

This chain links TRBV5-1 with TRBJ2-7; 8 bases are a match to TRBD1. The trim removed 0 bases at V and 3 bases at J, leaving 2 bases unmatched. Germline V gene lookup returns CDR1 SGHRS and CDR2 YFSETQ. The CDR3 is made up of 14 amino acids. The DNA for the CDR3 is TGCGCCAGCAGCTTGGGGACAGGGAACTACGAGCAGTACTTC. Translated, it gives CASSLGTGNYEQYF.

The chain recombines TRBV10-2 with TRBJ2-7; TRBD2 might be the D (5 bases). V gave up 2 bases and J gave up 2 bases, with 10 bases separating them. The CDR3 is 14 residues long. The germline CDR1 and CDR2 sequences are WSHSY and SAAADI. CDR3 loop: CASSEETRAYEQYF. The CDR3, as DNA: TGCGCCAGCAGTGAGGAGACGAGGGCCTACGAGCAGTACTTC.

DNA for the CDR3: TGTGCCAGCTCGACGGGGACAGCCTATATCAATGAGCAGTTCTTC. It yields the protein CASSTGTAYINEQFF. The gene calls are TRBV2 and TRBJ2-1; 7 nucleotides align to TRBD1. This CDR3 has 15 amino acids. The germline V gene encodes CDR1 SNHLY and CDR2 FYNNEI. V shed 8 bases, J shed 6 bases, and the junction held 13 bases outside the gene matches.

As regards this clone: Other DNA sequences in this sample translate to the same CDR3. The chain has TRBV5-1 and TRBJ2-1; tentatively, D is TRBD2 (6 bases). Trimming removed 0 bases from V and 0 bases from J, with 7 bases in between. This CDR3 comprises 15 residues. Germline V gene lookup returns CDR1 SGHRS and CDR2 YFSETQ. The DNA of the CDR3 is TGCGCCAGCAGCTTGGACGGGAGCTCCTACAATGAGCAGTTCTTC. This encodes CASSLDGSSYNEQFF.

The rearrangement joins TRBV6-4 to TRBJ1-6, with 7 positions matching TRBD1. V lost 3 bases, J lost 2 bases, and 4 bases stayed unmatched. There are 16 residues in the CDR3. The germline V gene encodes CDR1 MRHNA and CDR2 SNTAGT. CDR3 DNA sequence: TGTGCCAGCAGTGAAAAACAGGGGACCTATAATTCACCCCTCCACTTT. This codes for CASSEKQGTYNSPLHF.

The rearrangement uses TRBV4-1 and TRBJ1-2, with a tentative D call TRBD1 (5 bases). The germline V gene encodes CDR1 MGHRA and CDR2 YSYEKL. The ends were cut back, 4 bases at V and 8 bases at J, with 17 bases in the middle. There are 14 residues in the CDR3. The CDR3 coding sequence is TGCGCCAGCAGCCTCCCCGGGGGAGGGCCCGGCTACACCTTC. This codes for CASSLPGGGPGYTF.

CDR3 DNA sequence: TGTGCCAGCAGCGTATACTTGAGCGGGGGGACAGATACGCAGTATTTT. It translates to CASSVYLSGGTDTQYF. V usage is TRBV9 and J usage is TRBJ2-3; 9 bases are a match to TRBD2. J was trimmed by 3 bases and V by 1 base; bases with no gene match: 6. The CDR3 runs to 16 residues. Germline V lookup: CDR1 SGDLS, CDR2 YYNGEE.

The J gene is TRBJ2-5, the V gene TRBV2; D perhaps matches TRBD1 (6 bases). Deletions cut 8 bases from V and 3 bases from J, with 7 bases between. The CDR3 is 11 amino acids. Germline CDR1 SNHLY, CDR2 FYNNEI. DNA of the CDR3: TGTGCCAGCGAGGGGGAAGAGACCCAGTACTTC. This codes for CASEGEETQYF.

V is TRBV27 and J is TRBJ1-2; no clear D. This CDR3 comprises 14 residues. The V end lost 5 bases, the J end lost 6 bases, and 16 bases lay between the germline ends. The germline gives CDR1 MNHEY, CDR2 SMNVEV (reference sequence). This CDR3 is CASSLKSGVHGYTF. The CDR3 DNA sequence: TGTGCCAGCAGTCTTAAGTCGGGAGTACATGGCTACACCTTC.

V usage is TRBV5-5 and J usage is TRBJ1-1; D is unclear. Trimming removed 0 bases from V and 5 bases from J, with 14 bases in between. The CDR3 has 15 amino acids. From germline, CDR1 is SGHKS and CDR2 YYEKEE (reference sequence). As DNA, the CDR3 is TGTGCCAGCAGCTTGGCTCAGCTAGGAAAAACTGAAGCTTTCTTT. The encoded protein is CASSLAQLGKTEAFF.

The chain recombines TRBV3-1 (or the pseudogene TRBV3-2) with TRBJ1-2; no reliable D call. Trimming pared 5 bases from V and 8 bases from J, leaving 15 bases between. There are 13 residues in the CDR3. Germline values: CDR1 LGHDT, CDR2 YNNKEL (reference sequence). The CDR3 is CASSGERLRGYTF. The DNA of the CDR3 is TGTGCCAGCAGCGGTGAGAGATTGCGGGGCTACACCTTC.

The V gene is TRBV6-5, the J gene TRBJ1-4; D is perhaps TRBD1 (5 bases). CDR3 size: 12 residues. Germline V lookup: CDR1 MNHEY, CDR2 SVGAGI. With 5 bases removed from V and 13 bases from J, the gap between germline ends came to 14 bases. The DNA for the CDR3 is TGTGCCAGCAGTAAACAGCAGGGAAGACTGTTTTTT. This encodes CASSKQQGRLFF.

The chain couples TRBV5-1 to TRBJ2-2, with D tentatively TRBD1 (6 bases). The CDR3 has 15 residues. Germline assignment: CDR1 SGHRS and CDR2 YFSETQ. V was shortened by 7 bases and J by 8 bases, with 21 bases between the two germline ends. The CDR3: CASRLDSANKGELFF. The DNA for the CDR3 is TGCGCCAGCCGGTTGGACAGTGCGAACAAAGGGGAGCTGTTTTTT.

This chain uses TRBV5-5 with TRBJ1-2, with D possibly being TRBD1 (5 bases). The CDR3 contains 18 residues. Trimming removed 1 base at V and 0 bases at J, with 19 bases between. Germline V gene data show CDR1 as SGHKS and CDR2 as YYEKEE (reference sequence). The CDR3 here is CASSLRFAGLGANYGYTF. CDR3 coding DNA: TGTGCCAGCAGCTTGCGGTTTGCAGGGTTAGGGGCTAACTATGGCTACACCTTC.

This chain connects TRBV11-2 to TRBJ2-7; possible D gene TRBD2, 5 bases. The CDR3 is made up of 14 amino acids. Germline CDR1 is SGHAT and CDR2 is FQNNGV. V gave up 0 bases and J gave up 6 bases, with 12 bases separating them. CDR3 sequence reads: CASSLDPGVGEQYF. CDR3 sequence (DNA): TGTGCCAGCAGCTTAGATCCCGGGGTGGGCGAGCAGTACTTC.

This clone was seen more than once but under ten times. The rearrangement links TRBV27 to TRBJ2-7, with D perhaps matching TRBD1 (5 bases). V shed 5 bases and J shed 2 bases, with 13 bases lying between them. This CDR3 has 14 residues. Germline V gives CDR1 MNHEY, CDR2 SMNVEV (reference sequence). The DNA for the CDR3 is TGTGCCAGCAGTAGGCCAGGGTACCCCTACGAGCAGTACTTC. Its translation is CASSRPGYPYEQYF.

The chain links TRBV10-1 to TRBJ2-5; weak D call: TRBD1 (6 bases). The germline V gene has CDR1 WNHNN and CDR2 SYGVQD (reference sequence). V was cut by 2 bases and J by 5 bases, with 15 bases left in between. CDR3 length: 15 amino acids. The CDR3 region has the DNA TGCGCCAGCAGTGAGACGCACACAGGGCTGGAGACCCAGTACTTC. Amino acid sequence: CASSETHTGLETQYF.

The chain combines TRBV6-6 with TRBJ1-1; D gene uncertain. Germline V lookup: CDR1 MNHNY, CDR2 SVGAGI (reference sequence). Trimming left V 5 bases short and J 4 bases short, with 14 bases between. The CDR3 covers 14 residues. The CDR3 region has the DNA TGTGCCAGCAGTAACAGAGATGGTACCACTGAAGCTTTCTTT. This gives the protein CASSNRDGTTEAFF.

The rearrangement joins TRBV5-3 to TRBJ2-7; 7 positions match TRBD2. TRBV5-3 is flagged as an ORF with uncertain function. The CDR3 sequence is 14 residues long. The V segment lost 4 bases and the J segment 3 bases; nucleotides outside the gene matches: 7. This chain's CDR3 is CARSGFGGGYEQYF. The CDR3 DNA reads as TGTGCCAGAAGCGGGTTTGGCGGGGGCTACGAGCAGTACTTC.

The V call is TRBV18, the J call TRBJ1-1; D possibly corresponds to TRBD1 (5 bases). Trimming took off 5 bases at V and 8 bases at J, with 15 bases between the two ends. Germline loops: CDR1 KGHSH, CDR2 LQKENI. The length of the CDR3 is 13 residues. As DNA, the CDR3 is TGTGCCAGCTCAACCATCCGGGGGGTGGAAGCTTTCTTT. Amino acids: CASSTIRGVEAFF.

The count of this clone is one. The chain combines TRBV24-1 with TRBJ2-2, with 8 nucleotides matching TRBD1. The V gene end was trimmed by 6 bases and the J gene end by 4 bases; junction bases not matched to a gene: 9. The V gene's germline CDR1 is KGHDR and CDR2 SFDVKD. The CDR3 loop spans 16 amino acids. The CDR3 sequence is CATSNLRQGRTGELFF. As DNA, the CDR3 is TGTGCCACCAGTAACCTACGACAGGGGCGCACCGGGGAGCTGTTTTTT.

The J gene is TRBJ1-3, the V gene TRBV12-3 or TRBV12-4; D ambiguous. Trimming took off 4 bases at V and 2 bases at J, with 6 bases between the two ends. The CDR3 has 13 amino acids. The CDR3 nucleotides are TGTGCCAGCAGTTACGGGACTGGAAACACCATATATTTT. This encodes CASSYGTGNTIYF.

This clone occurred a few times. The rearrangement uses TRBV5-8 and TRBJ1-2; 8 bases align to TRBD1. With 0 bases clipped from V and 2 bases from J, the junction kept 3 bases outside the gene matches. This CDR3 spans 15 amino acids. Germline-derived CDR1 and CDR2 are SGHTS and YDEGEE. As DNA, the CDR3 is TGTGCCAGCAGCTTGGGGGGGACAGGAAACTATGGCTACACCTTC. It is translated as CASSLGGTGNYGYTF.

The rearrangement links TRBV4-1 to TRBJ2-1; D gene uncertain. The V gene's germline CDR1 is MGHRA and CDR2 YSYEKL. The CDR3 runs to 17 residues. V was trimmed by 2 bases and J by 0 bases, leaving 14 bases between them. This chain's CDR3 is CASSQPATESSYNEQFF. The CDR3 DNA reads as TGCGCCAGCAGCCAACCCGCCACCGAGAGCTCCTACAATGAGCAGTTCTTC.

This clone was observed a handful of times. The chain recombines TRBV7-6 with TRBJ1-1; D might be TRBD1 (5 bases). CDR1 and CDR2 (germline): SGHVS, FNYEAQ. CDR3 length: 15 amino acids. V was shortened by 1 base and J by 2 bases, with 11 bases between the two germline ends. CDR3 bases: TGTGCCAGCAGCTTAGTTTTGGGGGGTAACACTGAAGCTTTCTTT. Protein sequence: CASSLVLGGNTEAFF.

This CDR3 is CASSHQGIGYTF. The CDR3 DNA sequence: TGCGCCAGCAGCCATCAGGGAATCGGCTACACCTTC. The chain carries TRBV5-1 and TRBJ1-2, with a tentative D call TRBD1 (5 bases). The CDR3 has 12 amino acids. Germline CDR1 SGHRS, CDR2 YFSETQ. Trimming took off 4 bases at V and 8 bases at J, with 12 bases between the two ends.

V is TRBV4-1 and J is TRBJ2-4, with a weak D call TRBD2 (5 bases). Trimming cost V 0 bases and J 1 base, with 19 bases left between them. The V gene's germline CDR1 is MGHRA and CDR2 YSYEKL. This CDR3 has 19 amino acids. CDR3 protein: CASSQDGSWTPLAKNIQYF. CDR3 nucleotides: TGCGCCAGCAGCCAAGATGGGAGCTGGACCCCTCTGGCCAAAAACATTCAGTACTTC.